This T cell receptor beta chain was retrieved from a study of blood T cell repertoires in COVID-19. V trimming: 3 bases; J trimming: 5 bases; junction bases outside the gene matches: 12. Germline V CDR1 and CDR2: MNHNS, SASEGT. There are 17 residues in the CDR3. Original processing methods: Amplifying reference gene primers gave estimates of nucleated cell counts. The protocol was immunoSEQ multiplex PCR, while the TCRdb copy is restricted to in-frame clones and leaves out a portion. V, J and clone size derive from that table, while D and trimming were established from the DNA sequence. The sample has under 350,000 clones, 65% to 90% seen once. Living in 24 US areas, the participants were between about 18 and 90 years of age. Categorization into cohorts depended on clinical history that participants reported.

V usage is TRBV6-1 and J usage is TRBJ1-4; 7 bases match TRBD1. The material sequenced was PBMCs or T cells enriched from blood (not recorded which). The TCR sequence derives from a woman aged 40 to 55 with acute COVID-19. CDR3 in amino acids: CASSDPTGLLENEKLFF. The CDR3 nucleotides are TGTGCCAGCAGTGACCCGACAGGGCTCCTCGAAAATGAAAAACTGTTTTTT.